A selection of T cell receptor beta chains follows, all from one sample in a study of blood T cell repertoires in COVID-19. Some clones are missing from TCRdb's copy, which holds only in-frame ones; the method was immunoSEQ multiplex PCR. The repertoire holds some 95,000 clones, with about nine tenths as singletons. The sample comprised peripheral blood. Receptors originate from a human donor with active COVID-19. The donor label of this sample is uncertain. The CDR3 runs from the conserved cysteine through the conserved F or W. Each record gives: V gene, J gene, CDR3 protein.

>TRBV24-1|TRBJ2-1
CATTSGGRNEQFF
>TRBV9|TRBJ1-1
CASSTTVMNTEAFF
>TRBV6-6|TRBJ1-3
CASRVGQGHSGNTIYF
>TRBV11-2|TRBJ1-5
CASSELNGYQPQHF
>TRBV25-1|TRBJ2-7
CASSEYNEQYF
>TRBV9|TRBJ1-4
CASSPNPGGGGEKLFF
>TRBV6-6|TRBJ2-2
CASSRLPQTNTGELFF
>TRBV7-3|TRBJ1-1
CASSLQGQGSLAFF
>TRBV19|TRBJ1-2
CASSIRGQGIDGYTF
>TRBV5-1|TRBJ2-7
CASSNGLAGGQGLYEQYF
>TRBV29-1|TRBJ2-1
CSVVISGLNEQFF
>TRBV29-1|TRBJ2-2
CSVVGGTGELFF
>TRBV3-1/TRBV3-2|TRBJ2-7
CASSQEMGGGTAEQYF
>TRBV19|TRBJ2-3
CASTRSGGGASTDTQYF
>TRBV2|TRBJ2-7
CASVTHRDLYEQYF
>TRBV5-6|TRBJ1-5
CASSWGLGAGQPQHF
>TRBV2|TRBJ1-2
CARNRVRYTF
>TRBV28|TRBJ1-2
CASMGGTAFNYGYTF
>TRBV5-8|TRBJ1-6
CASSLAGKLSNSPLHF
>TRBV18|TRBJ2-3
CASSQTGDTQYF
>TRBV3-1/TRBV3-2|TRBJ2-7
CASSQLQGYEQYF
>TRBV28|TRBJ2-7
CASSHRDNAQQYF
>TRBV3-1/TRBV3-2|TRBJ2-1
CASSQESARGNKFF
>TRBV5-6|TRBJ2-5
CASSLAGYETQYF
>TRBV27|TRBJ2-7
CASSARTGPYEQYF
>TRBV13|TRBJ1-4
CASSPQGENEKLFF
>TRBV28|TRBJ2-1
CASLQGSSYNEQFF
>TRBV29-1|TRBJ2-5
CSVDRSGGGRETQYF
>TRBV25-1|TRBJ1-1
CASSGEDGANTEAFF
>TRBV28|TRBJ2-1
CATGAAVNEQFF
>TRBV4-3|TRBJ2-7
CASSQDRSAGIYEQYF
>TRBV3-1/TRBV3-2|TRBJ1-2
CASTRGLNYGYTF
>TRBV14|TRBJ2-2
CASSQGTGRPRELFF
>TRBV24-1|TRBJ1-4
CATRERDRDNEKLFF
>TRBV10-3|TRBJ2-5
CAISVQVRETQYF
>TRBV7-2|TRBJ2-3
CASTYPAGGLWDTQYF
>TRBV7-3|TRBJ1-2
CASSSQGLGYGYTF